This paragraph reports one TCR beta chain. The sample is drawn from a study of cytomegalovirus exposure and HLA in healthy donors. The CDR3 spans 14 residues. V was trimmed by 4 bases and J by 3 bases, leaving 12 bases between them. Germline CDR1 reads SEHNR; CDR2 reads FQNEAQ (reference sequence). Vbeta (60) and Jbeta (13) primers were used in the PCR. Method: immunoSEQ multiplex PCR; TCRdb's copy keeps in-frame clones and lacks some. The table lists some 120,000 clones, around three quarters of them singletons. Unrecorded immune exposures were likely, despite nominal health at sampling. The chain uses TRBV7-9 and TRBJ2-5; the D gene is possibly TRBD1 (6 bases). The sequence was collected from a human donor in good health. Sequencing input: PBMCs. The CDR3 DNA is TGTGCCAGCAGCTGGTGGGACACCGAAGAGACCCAGTACTTC. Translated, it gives CASSWWDTEETQYF.